This TCR beta chain was observed in a study of cytomegalovirus exposure and HLA in healthy donors. Overall study results and limits: Confirmation was obtained in vitro that a few CMV-associated chains are specific for CMV antigens. The study recorded some 160 TCR beta chains that were cytomegalovirus-associated. Some segments of the V type, notably TRBV6-2 and TRBV6-3, were excluded as indistinguishable. Later work showed greater clonal expansion in HLA-associated TCR beta chains than in equally common others.

Only one count was recorded for this clone. Its antigen is not identified. Germline loops: CDR1 GTSNPN, CDR2 SVGIG (reference sequence). J was trimmed by 5 bases and V by 0 bases; bases with no gene match: 5. The CDR3 consists of 14 residues. PCR primers comprised 60 Vbeta and 13 Jbeta primers. Clones were read by immunoSEQ multiplex PCR, and TCRdb kept only the in-frame ones, dropping some. The table records under 150,000 clones, about 73% of them present only once. The origin of this receptor is a human donor in good health. The source material was PBMCs. V is TRBV30 and J is TRBJ2-5; the match to TRBD2 covers 8 bases. The CDR3 is CAWSVRGGLETQYF. CDR3 DNA: TGTGCCTGGAGTGTACGGGGGGGCCTGGAGACCCAGTACTTC.